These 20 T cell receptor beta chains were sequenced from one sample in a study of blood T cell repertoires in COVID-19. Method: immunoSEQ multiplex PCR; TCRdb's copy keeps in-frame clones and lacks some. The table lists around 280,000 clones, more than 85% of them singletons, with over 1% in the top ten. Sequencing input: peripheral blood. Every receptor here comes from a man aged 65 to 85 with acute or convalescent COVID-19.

CDR3 residues: CASSVFAGGRETQYF. The CDR3 nucleotides are TGCGCCAGCAGTGTGTTTGCAGGGGGCAGGGAGACCCAGTACTTC. The chain is built from TRBV10-1 and TRBJ2-5; 8 bases are a match to TRBD1. From germline, CDR1 is WNHNN and CDR2 SYGVQD (reference sequence). J gave up 5 bases and V 4 bases, and 9 bases lay outside the gene matches. The CDR3 spans 15 residues.

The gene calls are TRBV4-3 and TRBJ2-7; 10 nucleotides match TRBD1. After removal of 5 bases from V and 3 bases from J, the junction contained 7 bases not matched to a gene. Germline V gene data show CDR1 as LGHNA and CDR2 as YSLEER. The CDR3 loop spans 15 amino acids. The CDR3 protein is CASSLDGTGDYEQYF. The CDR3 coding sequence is TGCGCCAGCAGCTTAGATGGGACAGGGGACTACGAGCAGTACTTC.

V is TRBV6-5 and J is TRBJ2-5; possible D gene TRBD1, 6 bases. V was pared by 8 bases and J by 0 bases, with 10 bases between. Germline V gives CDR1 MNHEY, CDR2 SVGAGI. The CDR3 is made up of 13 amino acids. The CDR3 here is CASLNRDQETQYF. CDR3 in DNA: TGTGCCAGCTTAAACAGGGACCAAGAGACCCAGTACTTC.

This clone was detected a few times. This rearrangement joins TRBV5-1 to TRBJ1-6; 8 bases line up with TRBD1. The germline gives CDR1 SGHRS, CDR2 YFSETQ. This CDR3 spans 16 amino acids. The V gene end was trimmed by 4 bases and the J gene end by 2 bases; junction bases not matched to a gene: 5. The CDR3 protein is CASSQGAATYNSPLHF. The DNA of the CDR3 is TGCGCCAGCAGCCAGGGGGCGGCGACCTATAATTCACCCCTCCACTTT.

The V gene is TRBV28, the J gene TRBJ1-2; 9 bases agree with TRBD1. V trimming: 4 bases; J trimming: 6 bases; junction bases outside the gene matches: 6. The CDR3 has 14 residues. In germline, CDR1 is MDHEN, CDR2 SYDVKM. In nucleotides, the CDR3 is TGTGCCAGCAGTTCCAGCGGGACAGGGAATGGCTACACCTTC. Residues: CASSSSGTGNGYTF.

The CDR3 DNA reads as TGTGCCAGCAGCTTAGGGACAGGGAGCTTCTATGGCTACACCTTC. Translated, it gives CASSLGTGSFYGYTF. The chain has TRBV7-2 and TRBJ1-2; TRBD1 matches at 8 bases. Germline loops: CDR1 SGHTA, CDR2 FQGNSA. This CDR3 has 15 residues. Losses at the gene ends were 1 base for V and 4 bases for J; bases not matched to a gene: 5.

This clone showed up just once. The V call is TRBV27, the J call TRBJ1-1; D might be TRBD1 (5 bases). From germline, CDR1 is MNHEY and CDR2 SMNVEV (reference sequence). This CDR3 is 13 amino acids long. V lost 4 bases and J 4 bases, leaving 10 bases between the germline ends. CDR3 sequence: CASSSTGGTEAFF. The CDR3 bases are TGTGCCAGCAGTTCGACCGGGGGCACTGAAGCTTTCTTT.

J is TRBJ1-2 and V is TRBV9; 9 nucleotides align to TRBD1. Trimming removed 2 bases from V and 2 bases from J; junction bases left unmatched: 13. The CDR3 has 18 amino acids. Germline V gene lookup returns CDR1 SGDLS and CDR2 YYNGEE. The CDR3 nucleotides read TGTGCCAGCAGCGTCCGGCCGGGACAGGGTGGGGAAAACTATGGCTACACCTTC. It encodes CASSVRPGQGGENYGYTF. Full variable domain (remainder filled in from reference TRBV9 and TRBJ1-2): DSGVTQTPKHLITATGQRVTLRCSPRSGDLSVYWYQQSLDQGLQFLIQYYNGEERAKGNILERFSAQQFPDLHSELNLSSLELGDSALYFCASSVRPGQGGENYGYTFGSGTRLTVV.

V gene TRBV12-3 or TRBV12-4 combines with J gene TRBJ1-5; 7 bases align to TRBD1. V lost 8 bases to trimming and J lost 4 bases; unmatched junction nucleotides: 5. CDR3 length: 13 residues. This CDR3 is CASGGQLNQPQHF. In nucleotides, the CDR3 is TGTGCCAGCGGGGGACAGTTAAATCAGCCCCAGCATTTT.

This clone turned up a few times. The CDR3 sequence: CASPTTRASGKSGELFF. The CDR3, as DNA: TGTGCCAGCCCGACCACCAGGGCTAGCGGGAAGAGCGGGGAGCTGTTTTTT. The chain employs TRBV21-1 and TRBJ2-2; the table's D call TRBD2 went unverified against the DNA. TRBV21-1 is noted as a pseudogene. The CDR3 covers 17 residues.

Here the CDR3 DNA reads TGTGCCAGCAGACTTCAGGTCGATTCACCCCTCCACTTT. Translating gives CASRLQVDSPLHF. The chain combines TRBV7-2 with TRBJ1-6; D is undetermined. The germline V gene encodes CDR1 SGHTA and CDR2 FQGNSA. The V and J ends lost 6 bases and 8 bases respectively, with 11 bases between them. This CDR3 has 13 amino acids.

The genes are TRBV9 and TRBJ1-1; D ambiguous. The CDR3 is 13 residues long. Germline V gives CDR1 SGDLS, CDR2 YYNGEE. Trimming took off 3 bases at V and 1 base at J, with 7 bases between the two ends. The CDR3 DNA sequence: TGTGCCAGCAGCGGGCTCCCGAACACTGAAGCTTTCTTT. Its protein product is CASSGLPNTEAFF.

The CDR3 sequence is CASSLEQGRDTQYF. CDR3 coding DNA: TGCGCCAGCAGCTTGGAACAGGGAAGGGATACGCAGTATTTT. The chain is built from TRBV5-1 and TRBJ2-3, with a possible D match to TRBD1 (6 bases). Trimming took off 0 bases at V and 6 bases at J, with 11 bases between the two ends. Germline V CDR1 and CDR2: SGHRS, YFSETQ. The CDR3 loop spans 14 amino acids.

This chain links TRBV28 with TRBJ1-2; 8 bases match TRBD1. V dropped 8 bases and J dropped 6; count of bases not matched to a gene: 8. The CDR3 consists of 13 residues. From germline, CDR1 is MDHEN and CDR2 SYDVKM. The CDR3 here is CASRARGPHGYTF. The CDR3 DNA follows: TGTGCCAGCCGTGCCAGGGGGCCTCATGGCTACACCTTC.

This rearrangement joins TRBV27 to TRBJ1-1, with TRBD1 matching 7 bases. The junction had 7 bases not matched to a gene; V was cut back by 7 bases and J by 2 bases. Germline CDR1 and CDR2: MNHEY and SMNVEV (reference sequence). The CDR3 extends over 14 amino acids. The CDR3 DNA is TGTGCCAGCAAATTGCAGGGGGGAAACACTGAAGCTTTCTTT. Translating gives CASKLQGGNTEAFF.

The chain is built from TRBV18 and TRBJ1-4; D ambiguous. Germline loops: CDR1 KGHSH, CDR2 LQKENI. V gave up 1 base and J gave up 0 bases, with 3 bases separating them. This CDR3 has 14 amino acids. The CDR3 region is CASSPRPTNEKLFF. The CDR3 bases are TGTGCCAGCTCACCACGGCCAACTAATGAAAAACTGTTTTTT.

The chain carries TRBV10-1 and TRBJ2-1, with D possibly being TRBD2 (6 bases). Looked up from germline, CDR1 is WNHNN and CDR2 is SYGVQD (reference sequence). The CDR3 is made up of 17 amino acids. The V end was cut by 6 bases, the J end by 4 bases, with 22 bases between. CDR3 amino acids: CASRDNGLAGIYNEQFF. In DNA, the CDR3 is TGCGCCAGCAGGGATAATGGACTGGCGGGGATATACAATGAGCAGTTCTTC.

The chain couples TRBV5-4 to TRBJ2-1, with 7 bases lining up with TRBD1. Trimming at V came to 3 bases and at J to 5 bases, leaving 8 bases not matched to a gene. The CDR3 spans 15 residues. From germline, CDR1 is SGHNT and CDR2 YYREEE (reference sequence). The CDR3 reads CASSSGQASHNEQFF. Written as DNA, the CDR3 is TGTGCCAGCAGCTCAGGACAGGCTTCCCACAATGAGCAGTTCTTC.

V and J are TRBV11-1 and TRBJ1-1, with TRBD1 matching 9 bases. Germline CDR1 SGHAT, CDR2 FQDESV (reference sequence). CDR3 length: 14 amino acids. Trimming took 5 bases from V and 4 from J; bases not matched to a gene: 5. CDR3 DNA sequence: TGTGCCAGCAGCCTTTTGACAGGGGGCACTGAAGCTTTCTTT. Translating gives CASSLLTGGTEAFF.

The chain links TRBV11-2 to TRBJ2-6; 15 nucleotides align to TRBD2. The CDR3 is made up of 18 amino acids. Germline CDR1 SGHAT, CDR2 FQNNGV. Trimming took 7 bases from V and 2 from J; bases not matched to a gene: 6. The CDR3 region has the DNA TGTGCCAGCACCGGGACTAGCGGGAGGTACCCTGGGGCCAACGTCCTGACTTTC. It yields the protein CASTGTSGRYPGANVLTF.